The sequence of this T cell receptor beta chain was determined in a study of shared clonotypes between healthy human individuals. Study-wide background: The study drew on two women and a few men aged 18 to 49 as donors.

Per germline, CDR1 SEHNR and CDR2 FQNEAQ (reference sequence). CDR3 length: 14 residues. The authors divided CD4+ cells into CD45RA+ naive and CD45RA-negative memory subsets. As for this clone: Its antigen is as yet unknown.

Deep-level assay runs were performed. The data were produced by immunoSEQ multiplex PCR, yet TCRdb's version contains in-frame clones alone and is incomplete. In the table there are millions of clones, around 94% of which are singletons. General study findings and limits: In this cohort, only blood was sampled, and tissue repertoires likely differ.

The chain recombines TRBV7-9 with TRBJ2-5, with 7 bases that match TRBD1. The tail of the sequence fits TRBJ2-7 better, so the J call may be wrong. The material sequenced was naive CD4+ T cells sorted from blood. This sample's subset: CD45RA+ positively selected. The clonotype was recovered from a man younger than 35 in good health. Written as DNA, the CDR3 is TGTGCCAGCAGCTTGGGGACAGCGTCCTACGAGCAGTACTTC. Translated: CASSLGTASYEQYF.